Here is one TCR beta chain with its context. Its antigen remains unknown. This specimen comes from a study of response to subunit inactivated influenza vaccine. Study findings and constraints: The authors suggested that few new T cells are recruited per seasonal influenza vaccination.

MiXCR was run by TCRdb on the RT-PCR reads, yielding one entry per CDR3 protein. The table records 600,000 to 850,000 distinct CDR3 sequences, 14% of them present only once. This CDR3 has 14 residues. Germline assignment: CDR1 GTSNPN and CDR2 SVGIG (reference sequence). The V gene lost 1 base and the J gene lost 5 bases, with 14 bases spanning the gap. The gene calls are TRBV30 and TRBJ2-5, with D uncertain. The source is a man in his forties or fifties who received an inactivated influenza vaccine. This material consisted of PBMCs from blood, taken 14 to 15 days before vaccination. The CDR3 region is CAWSEDRVVETQYF. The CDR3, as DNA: TGTGCCTGGAGTGAGGACCGAGTAGTGGAGACCCAGTACTTC.